The 21 T cell receptor beta chains listed next were all sequenced from one sample in a study of CD8+ T cells in alopecia areata. It was cDNA, reverse transcribed from extracted RNA, that served as the sequencing template. Generated by immunoSEQ multiplex PCR, the TCRdb table keeps only in-frame clones and is missing some. The sample includes around 110,000 clones, 84% of them seen just once. Treatment denoted: oral pan-JAK inhibitor, 5-10 mg twice daily. This specimen consisted of CD8+ T cells sorted from blood, obtained at week 24, from a patient treated with tofacitinib. These receptors were obtained from a human donor with alopecia areata.

The V call is TRBV6-5, the J call TRBJ1-1, with D unclear. Germline CDR1 MNHEY, CDR2 SVGAGI. The CDR3 extends over 11 amino acids. Between the trimmed V and J ends, which lost 6 bases and 2 bases, there was a span of 4 bases. CDR3 sequence reads: CASSTNTEAFF. Here the CDR3 DNA reads TGTGCCAGCAGCACCAACACTGAAGCTTTCTTT.

V gene TRBV27 combines with J gene TRBJ2-1, with D perhaps given as TRBD1 or TRBD2 (6 bases each). CDR1 MNHEY and CDR2 SMNVEV come from the germline V gene (reference sequence). The CDR3 covers 14 residues. V lost 0 bases, J lost 7 bases, and 10 bases lay in between. In nucleotides, the CDR3 is TGTGCCAGCAGTTTATCGAGGGGGGCAAATGAGCAGTTCTTC. This encodes CASSLSRGANEQFF.

The chain joins TRBV13 to TRBJ1-1, with D possibly matching TRBD1 (5 bases). This CDR3 contains 14 residues. CDR1 and CDR2 from the germline V gene are PRHDT and FYEKMQ (reference sequence). The V end was cut by 3 bases, the J end by 5 bases, with 13 bases between. The DNA for the CDR3 is TGTGCCAGCAGCTTGGGGGATTTGGGGACTGAAGCTTTCTTT. It encodes CASSLGDLGTEAFF.

This clone occurred a few times. The CDR3, as DNA: TGTGCCAGCAGCCAAGAATCAGGGGCATTCGGGGGCTACACCTTC. Its translation: CASSQESGAFGGYTF. V gene TRBV14 combines with J gene TRBJ1-2; possibly TRBD1 for D (6 bases). The CDR3 totals 15 residues. V lost 0 bases, J lost 8 bases, and 16 bases lay in between. Germline values: CDR1 SGHDN, CDR2 FVKESK. The full variable domain, its missing parts supplied by reference TRBV14 and TRBJ1-2, is EAGVTQFPSHSVIEKGQTVTLRCDPISGHDNLYWYRRVMGKEIKFLLHFVKESKQDESGMPNNRFLAERTGGTYSTLKVQPAELEDSGVYFCASSQESGAFGGYTFGSGTRLTVV.

The V and J genes are TRBV7-2 and TRBJ2-7; TRBD1 is a possible D gene (5 bases). The germline V gene encodes CDR1 SGHTA and CDR2 FQGNSA. The CDR3 runs 14 residues. V shed 3 bases and J shed 3 bases, with 12 bases lying between them. CDR3 amino acids: CASSFAQGGYEQYF. The CDR3 DNA sequence: TGTGCCAGCAGCTTTGCGCAGGGTGGCTACGAGCAGTACTTC.

This clone was recorded only once. The chain uses TRBV11-2 and TRBJ2-5; 8 bases map to TRBD1. In germline, CDR1 is SGHAT, CDR2 FQNNGV. CDR3 length: 16 amino acids. With 1 base clipped from V and 5 bases from J, the junction kept 9 bases outside the gene matches. This CDR3 is CASSLGAGGYGETQYF. As DNA, the CDR3 is TGTGCCAGCAGCTTAGGCGCAGGGGGCTATGGCGAGACCCAGTACTTC.

The chain employs TRBV25-1 and TRBJ2-4, with TRBD1 as a possible D gene (6 bases). Germline V gives CDR1 MGHDK, CDR2 SYGVNS. V shed 1 base and J shed 3 bases, with 13 bases lying between them. The CDR3 spans 16 residues. The CDR3 region is CASSESTGTYKNIQYF. The DNA for the CDR3 is TGTGCCAGCAGTGAATCGACAGGCACTTACAAAAACATTCAGTACTTC.

The chain employs TRBV29-1 and TRBJ2-1; D is uncertain. CDR1 and CDR2 from the germline V gene are SQVTM and ANQGSEA. With 4 bases removed from V and 4 bases from J, the gap between germline ends came to 2 bases. The CDR3 covers 10 residues. The CDR3 is CSVVYNEQFF. The DNA for the CDR3 is TGCAGCGTTGTATACAATGAGCAGTTCTTC.

This clone is a singleton in its sample. The rearrangement uses TRBV6-1 and TRBJ2-3; 11 bases match TRBD2. Looked up from germline, CDR1 is MNHNS and CDR2 is SASEGT. The V segment lost 4 bases and the J segment 2 bases; nucleotides outside the gene matches: 8. The CDR3 covers 17 residues. CDR3 bases: TGTGCCAGCAGTGTCTCTAGCGGGGGGCCGTTCACAGATACGCAGTATTTT. Translated: CASSVSSGGPFTDTQYF.

With regard to this clone: At one end the junction does not follow the germline gene, possibly because of a read error. The sample holds other DNA sequences that translate to the same CDR3. The genes are TRBV30 and TRBJ1-1; D unresolved. The CDR3 has 14 residues. CDR1 is GTSNPN, CDR2 SVGIG, per germline (reference sequence). The CDR3, as DNA: TGTGCCTGGAGTGCGAGGCCCATGAACACTGAAGCCTTCTTT. It is translated as CAWSARPMNTEAFF.

The chain couples TRBV5-6 to TRBJ2-1; D uncertain. Germline V gene lookup returns CDR1 SGHDT and CDR2 YYEEEE. The CDR3 is 14 amino acids. With 0 bases removed from V and 0 bases from J, the gap between germline ends came to 4 bases. The CDR3 sequence is CASSLGGSYNEQFF. The CDR3 coding sequence is TGTGCCAGCAGCTTGGGGGGCTCCTACAATGAGCAGTTCTTC.

The V call is TRBV29-1, the J call TRBJ1-2; 8 nucleotides line up with TRBD1. J gave up 6 bases and V 6 bases, and 6 bases lay outside the gene matches. The CDR3 loop spans 12 amino acids. CDR1 SQVTM and CDR2 ANQGSEA come from the germline V gene. The CDR3 DNA is TGCAGCGTATACCAGGGGGCAGATGGCTACACCTTC. The encoded protein is CSVYQGADGYTF.

The rearrangement uses TRBV25-1 and TRBJ2-7; 13 bases are shared with TRBD2. The CDR3 sequence is 17 residues long. The ends lost 5 bases at V and 7 bases at J; junction bases unmatched: 14. The germline CDR1 and CDR2 sequences are MGHDK and SYGVNS. The CDR3 DNA follows: TGTGCCAGCAGTCGACCTATCGGGACTAGCGGGGAAGTTGAGCAGTACTTC. Its protein is CASSRPIGTSGEVEQYF.

The rearrangement links TRBV7-9 to TRBJ1-2; a weak D match, TRBD1 (5 bases). Germline CDR1 SEHNR, CDR2 FQNEAQ (reference sequence). V lost 5 bases and J 4 bases, leaving 14 bases between the germline ends. The CDR3 runs to 14 residues. The CDR3 DNA reads TGTGCCAGCAGCGGGCTGGGGGATGGCTATGGCTACACCTTC. Its protein product is CASSGLGDGYGYTF.

The chain uses TRBV10-2 and TRBJ2-3; 8 nucleotides agree with TRBD2. With V trimmed by 6 bases and J by 4 bases, 15 bases remained unmatched. The length of the CDR3 is 17 residues. Germline CDR1 and CDR2: WSHSY and SAAADI. The CDR3 bases are TGCGCCAGCAGCCCGAGGGATAGCGGGGCAGGCGCAGATACGCAGTATTTT. It specifies CASSPRDSGAGADTQYF.

V usage is TRBV10-3 and J usage is TRBJ2-5, with 11 bases that match TRBD2. Trimming took 0 bases from V and 1 from J; bases not matched to a gene: 1. Germline V gene data show CDR1 as ENHRY and CDR2 as SYGVKD. CDR3 length: 16 residues. The CDR3 nucleotides read TGTGCCATCAGTGAGTCGCTAGCGGGGGGCCAAGAGACCCAGTACTTC. Translated, it gives CAISESLAGGQETQYF.

The chain has TRBV6-1 and TRBJ2-7; D is possibly TRBD1 (5 bases). Trimming left V 8 bases short and J 1 base short, with 12 bases between. This CDR3 contains 13 residues. CDR1 MNHNS and CDR2 SASEGT come from the germline V gene. The CDR3 is CASGSRDSYEQYF. In nucleotides, the CDR3 is TGTGCCAGCGGCAGCAGGGATTCCTACGAGCAGTACTTC.

This clone was seen more than once but under ten times. The gene calls are TRBV7-6 and TRBJ2-7, with 7 nucleotides matching TRBD1. This CDR3 contains 13 residues. V shed 1 base and J 3 bases; nucleotides not matched to a gene: 0. The V gene's germline CDR1 is SGHVS and CDR2 FNYEAQ. CDR3: CASSLGDSYEQYF. The CDR3 DNA follows: TGTGCCAGCAGCTTAGGGGACAGCTACGAGCAGTACTTC.

This chain connects TRBV7-9 to TRBJ2-3, with D uncertain. The germline CDR1 and CDR2 sequences are SEHNR and FQNEAQ (reference sequence). V shed 1 base and J shed 2 bases, with 10 bases lying between them. The CDR3 extends over 15 amino acids. CDR3 sequence: CASSLVASYTDTQYF. DNA for the CDR3: TGTGCCAGCAGCTTAGTGGCCAGTTACACAGATACGCAGTATTTT.

This clone came up once. This sequence joins TRBV4-3 and TRBJ2-2; D unresolved. Germline lookup yields CDR1 LGHNA and CDR2 YSLEER. This CDR3 is 15 amino acids long. Trimming stripped 0 bases from V and 5 bases from J, with 10 bases between. The CDR3 sequence is CASSQDQVGTGELFF. DNA of the CDR3: TGCGCCAGCAGCCAAGACCAGGTCGGAACCGGGGAGCTGTTTTTT.

The chain couples TRBV6-6 to TRBJ2-3; D may be TRBD2 (5 bases). Trimming cost V 6 bases and J 4 bases, with 20 bases left between them. The length of the CDR3 is 16 residues. Germline V lookup: CDR1 MNHNY, CDR2 SVGAGI (reference sequence). CDR3 protein: CASSPRTGALADTQYF. In DNA form, the CDR3 reads TGTGCCAGCAGCCCTAGGACTGGCGCTTTGGCAGATACGCAGTATTTT.